These T cell receptor beta chains were read from a single sample in a study of cytomegalovirus exposure and HLA in healthy donors. The repertoire was sequenced with immunoSEQ multiplex PCR; TCRdb's copy has only in-frame clones and lacks some. The repertoire holds roughly 200,000 clones, with roughly 84% as singletons. The sequenced material came from PBMCs. Receptors originate from a boy aged 2-15 years in good health and CMV-seronegative. The CDR3 runs from the conserved cysteine through the conserved F or W. Each record gives: J gene, V gene, clone size, D gene, CDR3 DNA, CDR3 protein. D genes are given only for firm matches. Size is omitted from some rows. Given values are once, few, many or a class for expanded clones.

J gene: TRBJ1-1; V gene: TRBV19; clone size: -; D gene: TRBD1; CDR3 DNA: TGTGCCAGTAGGCCAGGGGGAAACACTGAAGCTTTCTTT; CDR3 protein: CASRPGGNTEAFF
J gene: TRBJ1-2; V gene: TRBV30; clone size: -; D gene: -; CDR3 DNA: TGTGCCTGGAGTGAAAGCCGGGAACTAGGGAGGGGCTACACCTTC; CDR3 protein: CAWSESRELGRGYTF
J gene: TRBJ1-1; V gene: TRBV27; clone size: -; D gene: TRBD1; CDR3 DNA: TGTGCCAGCAGTTTACAGGGGGTGAACACTGAAGCTTTCTTT; CDR3 protein: CASSLQGVNTEAFF
J gene: TRBJ2-2; V gene: TRBV11-3; clone size: -; D gene: TRBD1; CDR3 DNA: TGTGCCAGCAGCTTACGACAGGGGGGCACCGGGGAGCTGTTTTTT; CDR3 protein: CASSLRQGGTGELFF
J gene: TRBJ2-1; V gene: TRBV5-6; clone size: -; D gene: -; CDR3 DNA: TGTGCCAGCAGCTTGGATCGGGGGGCTACCTACAATGAGCAGTTCTTC; CDR3 protein: CASSLDRGATYNEQFF
J gene: TRBJ2-6; V gene: TRBV4-1; clone size: few; D gene: -; CDR3 DNA: TGCGCCAGCAGCCAAGAGGGCAGCTTCTCTGGGGCCAACGTCCTGACTTTC; CDR3 protein: CASSQEGSFSGANVLTF
J gene: TRBJ2-1; V gene: TRBV7-2; clone size: -; D gene: TRBD2; CDR3 DNA: TGTGCCAGCGAAGCGGGAGTGGCCTACAATGAGCAGTTCTTC; CDR3 protein: CASEAGVAYNEQFF
J gene: TRBJ1-2; V gene: TRBV6-6; clone size: -; D gene: TRBD1; CDR3 DNA: TGTGCCAGCTGGGACAGGGCGTGTGGCTACACCTTC; CDR3 protein: CASWDRACGYTF
J gene: TRBJ2-3; V gene: TRBV7-9; clone size: -; D gene: TRBD2; CDR3 DNA: TGTGCCAGCAGCTCCCTAGCGGGGGCGAATCCAGATACGCAGTATTTT; CDR3 protein: CASSSLAGANPDTQYF
J gene: TRBJ2-1; V gene: TRBV30; clone size: -; D gene: -; CDR3 DNA: TGTGCCTGGAGTGCAGACCTACACTACTCCTACAATGAGCAGTTCTTC; CDR3 protein: CAWSADLHYSYNEQFF
J gene: TRBJ1-1; V gene: TRBV10-1; clone size: few; D gene: TRBD1; CDR3 DNA: TGCGCCAGCAGTCGTGACAGGGGCCTTGAAGCTTTCTTT; CDR3 protein: CASSRDRGLEAFF
J gene: TRBJ2-1; V gene: TRBV5-6; clone size: -; D gene: TRBD1; CDR3 DNA: TGTGCCAGCAGCACCACCGGGACAGGAGGCTACAATGAGCAGTTCTTC; CDR3 protein: CASSTTGTGGYNEQFF
J gene: TRBJ2-7; V gene: TRBV27; clone size: -; D gene: TRBD1; CDR3 DNA: TGTGCCAGCAGTTTATCGGGTATAGTGGACAGGAACCACGAGCAGTACTTC; CDR3 protein: CASSLSGIVDRNHEQYF
J gene: TRBJ2-1; V gene: TRBV7-8; clone size: -; D gene: -; CDR3 DNA: TGTGCCAGCAGCGTCGGGGGACCCGACAATGAGCAGTTCTTC; CDR3 protein: CASSVGGPDNEQFF
J gene: TRBJ2-5; V gene: TRBV27; clone size: -; D gene: TRBD2; CDR3 DNA: TGTGCCAGCAGTTTACTACTAGCGGGGGGAGTCCAGACCCAGTACTTC; CDR3 protein: CASSLLLAGGVQTQYF
J gene: TRBJ2-1; V gene: TRBV10-2; clone size: -; D gene: -; CDR3 DNA: TGCGCCAGCAGTGCCGACAGAGTTACTCGGTTCTTC; CDR3 protein: CASSADRVTRFF
J gene: TRBJ1-1; V gene: TRBV6-6; clone size: many; D gene: TRBD1; CDR3 DNA: TGTGCCAGCAGTCGGGACAGGGGGAGCACTGAAGCTTTCTTT; CDR3 protein: CASSRDRGSTEAFF
J gene: TRBJ2-5; V gene: TRBV11-2; clone size: -; D gene: -; CDR3 DNA: -; CDR3 protein: CASSLDILETQYF
J gene: TRBJ1-2; V gene: TRBV11-2; clone size: -; D gene: TRBD1; CDR3 DNA: TGTGCCAGCAGCTTATGGGGACAGGGGCCAAACTTTAACTATGGCTACACCTTC; CDR3 protein: CASSLWGQGPNFNYGYTF
J gene: TRBJ1-3; V gene: TRBV9; clone size: few; D gene: -; CDR3 DNA: TGTGCCAGCACCCCATCATCAGGCTCTGGAAACACCATATATTTT; CDR3 protein: CASTPSSGSGNTIYF
J gene: TRBJ2-7; V gene: TRBV19; clone size: -; D gene: -; CDR3 DNA: TGTGCCAGTAGTATCACAGGGGGGGCGTCCGAGCAGTACTTC; CDR3 protein: CASSITGGASEQYF
J gene: TRBJ2-5; V gene: TRBV30; clone size: -; D gene: -; CDR3 DNA: TGTGCCTGGCGTTGGCGGGATGGTACGACCCAGTACTTC; CDR3 protein: CAWRWRDGTTQYF
J gene: TRBJ1-6; V gene: TRBV5-6; clone size: -; D gene: TRBD1; CDR3 DNA: TGTGCCAGCATCTCCGGGACAGGGAATTCACCCCTCCACTTT; CDR3 protein: CASISGTGNSPLHF
J gene: TRBJ1-1; V gene: TRBV4-1; clone size: few; D gene: -; CDR3 DNA: TGCGCCAGCAGCCACGGGAGGGAGTTGGGAACTGAAGCTTTCTTT; CDR3 protein: CASSHGRELGTEAFF
J gene: TRBJ1-3; V gene: TRBV12-5; clone size: -; D gene: -; CDR3 DNA: TGTGCTAGTGGTTTGGAAGCATCTGGAAACACCATATATTTT; CDR3 protein: CASGLEASGNTIYF
J gene: TRBJ2-7; V gene: TRBV29-1; clone size: -; D gene: -; CDR3 DNA: TGCAGCGTTGGAGCAGGGGTCTCCTACGAGCAGTACTTC; CDR3 protein: CSVGAGVSYEQYF
J gene: TRBJ2-7; V gene: TRBV5-8; clone size: -; D gene: TRBD1; CDR3 DNA: TGTGCCAGCAGCTTACTAGGACAGGGGGCCCCCCACGAGCAGTACTTC; CDR3 protein: CASSLLGQGAPHEQYF
J gene: TRBJ1-1; V gene: TRBV6-5; clone size: few; D gene: -; CDR3 DNA: TGTGCCAGCCATTCCCGCTTCAGGAACACTGAAGCTTTCTTT; CDR3 protein: CASHSRFRNTEAFF
J gene: TRBJ1-3; V gene: TRBV7-6; clone size: -; D gene: TRBD1; CDR3 DNA: TGTGCCAGCAGCTTAGGCGCGGACAGGGGCACTGGAAACACCATATATTTT; CDR3 protein: CASSLGADRGTGNTIYF
J gene: TRBJ2-2; V gene: TRBV9; clone size: -; D gene: TRBD2; CDR3 DNA: TGTGCCAGCAGCGTAGAGGGGACTAGCGGGGGCTCAACCGGGGAGCTGTTTTTT; CDR3 protein: CASSVEGTSGGSTGELFF
J gene: TRBJ2-7; V gene: TRBV2; clone size: -; D gene: TRBD2; CDR3 DNA: TGTGCCAGCCAGACGGGGGGGTACGAGCAGTACTTC; CDR3 protein: CASQTGGYEQYF
J gene: TRBJ2-7; V gene: TRBV2; clone size: few; D gene: -; CDR3 DNA: TGTGCCAGCAAGGAGGGAAACTACGAGCAGTACTTC; CDR3 protein: CASKEGNYEQYF
J gene: TRBJ1-4; V gene: TRBV13; clone size: -; D gene: TRBD1; CDR3 DNA: TGTGCCAGCTCCGACAGGGGGCGCTTCCCTAATGAAAAACTGTTTTTT; CDR3 protein: CASSDRGRFPNEKLFF
J gene: TRBJ1-2; V gene: TRBV30; clone size: -; D gene: TRBD1; CDR3 DNA: TGTGCCTGGAGAGAGGACAGGGGCGGCTATGGCTACACCTTC; CDR3 protein: CAWREDRGGYGYTF
J gene: TRBJ2-6; V gene: TRBV19; clone size: -; D gene: TRBD1; CDR3 DNA: TGTGCCAGTTACTTGACAGGGGTGTACTCTGGGGCCAACGTCCTGACTTTC; CDR3 protein: CASYLTGVYSGANVLTF
J gene: TRBJ1-4; V gene: TRBV6-6; clone size: -; D gene: TRBD1; CDR3 DNA: TGTGCCAGCAGTTACAGACAGGGGGGCGAAAAACTGTTTTTT; CDR3 protein: CASSYRQGGEKLFF
J gene: TRBJ2-3; V gene: TRBV6-4; clone size: -; D gene: -; CDR3 DNA: TGTGCCAGCAGTGCAGGACACTCTAGCACAGATACGCAGTATTTT; CDR3 protein: CASSAGHSSTDTQYF
J gene: TRBJ2-1; V gene: TRBV29-1; clone size: -; D gene: TRBD2; CDR3 DNA: TGCAGCGTGGACCTGGGACTAGCGGGATACAATGAGCAGTTCTTC; CDR3 protein: CSVDLGLAGYNEQFF
J gene: TRBJ2-5; V gene: TRBV9; clone size: once; D gene: TRBD2; CDR3 DNA: TGTGCCAGCAGCGTGACTAGCGGGGGGGCGGGAGAGACCCAGTACTTC; CDR3 protein: CASSVTSGGAGETQYF
J gene: TRBJ2-5; V gene: TRBV5-1; clone size: -; D gene: -; CDR3 DNA: TGCGCCAGCAGCTTGTACGGGGGTTCAGAGACCCAGTACTTC; CDR3 protein: CASSLYGGSETQYF